The 5 T cell receptor beta chains below come from one sample, sequenced in a study of Tregs in tolerant kidney transplant recipients. Using immunoSEQ multiplex PCR, the repertoire was profiled, and TCRdb retains in-frame clones only, with some absent. In the table there are fewer than 80,000 clones, 98% of which are singletons. This material consisted of CD4+ T cells from blood, taken before the transplant. The receptor source for this set is a human donor who received a combined kidney and bone marrow transplant.

The chain joins TRBV15 to TRBJ2-4, with D unresolved. This CDR3 contains 15 residues. Germline V gene lookup returns CDR1 LNHNV and CDR2 YYDKDF (reference sequence). V lost 0 bases and J 5 bases, leaving 11 bases between the germline ends. CDR3 DNA: TGTGCCACCAGCAGAGATATTCCCACGGAAAACATTCAGTACTTC. Protein: CATSRDIPTENIQYF.

The J gene is TRBJ2-1, the V gene TRBV7-2; 8 bases map to TRBD2. Germline-derived CDR1 and CDR2 are SGHTA and FQGNSA. The CDR3 runs to 16 residues. V lost 6 bases and J lost 6; bases outside the gene matches: 13. The CDR3 is CASRLISGTYLNEQFF. The CDR3 bases are TGTGCCAGCAGGCTGATTAGCGGGACATATCTCAATGAGCAGTTCTTC.

The CDR3 DNA reads as TGTGCCAGTAGTATCTCGTTGCACACCTACGAGCAGTACTTC. Translating it yields CASSISLHTYEQYF. The V and J genes are TRBV19 and TRBJ2-7; D gene uncertain. The CDR3 runs to 14 residues. Germline V gene lookup returns CDR1 LNHDA and CDR2 SQIVND (reference sequence). The germline V and J ends were trimmed by 3 bases and 2 bases, with 11 bases remaining between them.

This chain links TRBV4-2 with TRBJ2-2, with 9 bases identical to TRBD1. This CDR3 spans 17 amino acids. V lost 2 bases, J lost 3 bases, and 7 bases stayed unmatched. CDR1 is LGHNA, CDR2 YNFKEQ, per germline. The chain's CDR3 is CASSQKTGQGDTGELFF. The DNA for the CDR3 is TGTGCCAGCAGCCAAAAGACGGGACAGGGTGACACCGGGGAGCTGTTTTTT.

This sequence joins TRBV18 and TRBJ2-7; D gene ambiguous. Trimming stripped 1 base from V and 2 bases from J, with 12 bases between. The CDR3 has 15 amino acids. Germline V lookup: CDR1 KGHSH, CDR2 LQKENI. The CDR3 nucleotides read TGTGCCAGCTCACCACGTTTAACCGGTACCTACGAGCAGTACTTC. Its protein is CASSPRLTGTYEQYF.